The text below deals with one T cell receptor (beta chain). As yet, its antigen is unknown. The data originate from a study of cytomegalovirus exposure and HLA in healthy donors. Use of 60 Vbeta and 13 Jbeta primers characterized the PCR. Data came from immunoSEQ multiplex PCR; TCRdb stores just in-frame clones and leaves some out. The repertoire holds approximately 130,000 clones, with roughly 79% as singletons. General study points: Reported performance of the classifier showed diagnosis of cytomegalovirus status with high specificity and sensitivity. In a later analysis, DRB1 alleles had the most associated TCRs; HLA-C alleles the fewest.

The V and J ends lost 2 bases and 3 bases respectively, with 16 bases between them. Germline assignment: CDR1 MGHDK and CDR2 SYGVNS. The CDR3 contains 16 residues. Sequencing was performed on PBMCs. This chain joins TRBV25-1 and TRBJ1-1, with D maybe TRBD1 (5 bases). This clonotype was sampled from a woman between 40 and 50 years old in good health and CMV-seronegative. DNA of the CDR3: TGTGCCAGCAGTGAACCGCAGGGAAAAGTAGACACTGAAGCTTTCTTT. As protein: CASSEPQGKVDTEAFF.